The TCR beta chain under discussion was sequenced for a study of spatial heterogeneity in lung cancer. On the study more broadly: Detection consistently captured more beta-chain sequences than alpha-chain sequences.

Using its own MiXCR run on the 5' RACE reads, TCRdb lists one record per CDR3 protein. This sample has around 48,000 distinct CDR3 sequences; roughly 5.7% occur once, and the top ten carry around 10%. For this clonotype: Its cognate antigen is unknown.

CDR1 is KGHDR, CDR2 SFDVKD, per germline. J gave up 0 bases and V 6 bases, and 10 bases lay outside the gene matches. The CDR3 loop spans 18 amino acids. Time point specified: sample taken at primary tumor resection. From tumor, nontumor lung or frozen PBMC, whole RNA was taken unsorted for sequencing. Study conclusions and caveats: In blood, ubiquitous expanded tumor TCRs appeared more at resection than follow-up.

Sequencing was performed on PBMCs, taken at surgery. The genes are TRBV24-1 and TRBJ2-1, with 10 bases aligning to TRBD2. This receptor was taken from a male donor with early-stage non-small cell lung cancer. The DNA for the CDR3 is TGTGCCACCAGTTCGGGTACTAGCGGGGCCAGCTCCTACAATGAGCAGTTCTTC. It codes for CATSSGTSGASSYNEQFF.